This T cell receptor (beta chain) was found in a study of tumor-infiltrating lymphocytes in localized non-small cell lung cancer. Study-level findings and limits: No link was found between tumor T-cell fraction and recurrence-free survival.

V lost 6 bases, J lost 7 bases, and 6 bases stayed unmatched. The CDR3 extends over 12 amino acids. CDR1 MNHEY and CDR2 SMNVEV come from the germline V gene (reference sequence). Using immunoSEQ multiplex PCR, the repertoire was profiled, and TCRdb retains in-frame clones only, with some absent. Of around 15,000 clones listed, less than 50% are singletons. Regarding this clone: As yet, its antigen is unknown.

The sequencing input was lung tumor tissue. The clonotype comes from a human donor with non-small cell lung cancer. The chain is built from TRBV27 and TRBJ2-7; TRBD2 aligns across 7 bases. The CDR3 DNA reads TGTGCCAGCAGACCTCAGGGAGGGGAGCAGTACTTC. This translates into CASRPQGGEQYF.